The T cell receptor beta chain described here comes from a study of technical replicates of blood from several donors. V shed 5 bases and J shed 1 base, with 14 bases lying between them. In germline, CDR1 is SGHVS, CDR2 FQNEAQ. The CDR3 runs 16 residues. Only in-frame clones appear in the TCRdb table, and some are missing; sequencing was by immunoSEQ multiplex PCR. The sample yields about 66,000 clones, 80% to 95% seen once. The chain combines TRBV7-8 with TRBJ2-2, with unresolved D. This receptor was identified in a human donor in good health. Some clones in this sample may be carry-over from other donors' samples. Sequences were obtained from PBMCs. The DNA for the CDR3 is TGTGCCAGCAGCCAAACCCGCGGTAGGAACACCGGGGAGCTGTTTTTT. It is translated as CASSQTRGRNTGELFF.